This T cell receptor beta chain was profiled in a study of T cell responses to AZD1222 COVID-19 vaccine. Findings of the study overall: Unmutated variant regions are reportedly targeted by nearly half of spike-specific TCRs.

Sequencing used immunoSEQ multiplex PCR; TCRdb keeps in-frame clones, though not all of them. Here the sample spans about 150,000 clones, less than 90% being singletons. The CDR3 runs to 15 residues. CDR1 SGHRS and CDR2 YFSETQ come from the germline V gene. The V gene lost 0 bases and the J gene lost 3 bases, with 13 bases spanning the gap. This clone was detected a few times. Its antigen remains unknown. The V call is TRBV5-1, the J call TRBJ2-7; possibly TRBD1 or TRBD2 for D (5 bases each). The TCR originated in an adult who had recovered from COVID-19. Material: peripheral blood, obtained after recovery from COVID-19. In DNA, the CDR3 is TGCGCCAGCAGCTTGGTTGTAGGGACGGGCTACGAGCAGTACTTC. Translating gives CASSLVVGTGYEQYF.